These 20 T cell receptor beta chains came from one sample sequenced in a study of T-cell memory formation after mild COVID-19. MiXCR, run by TCRdb on the 5' RACE reads, gives a single entry per CDR3 protein. The sample shows 300,000 to 400,000 distinct CDR3 sequences, 20% to 25% of them seen only once. Input material: PBMCs or a T cell subset sorted from them (not recorded which). These receptors all come from an adult woman who had mild COVID-19 (a few samples of this study predate the infection). Cell type and time point are not known.

This clonotype was observed a few times. The CDR3 spells CASSAQGLPPTDTQYF. CDR3 nucleotides: TGTGCCAGCAGCGCCCAGGGACTCCCCCCCACAGATACGCAGTATTTT. The chain couples TRBV9 to TRBJ2-3; tentatively, D is TRBD2 (6 bases). V was cut by 3 bases and J by 2 bases, with 16 bases left in between. The CDR3 spans 16 residues. The germline V gene has CDR1 SGDLS and CDR2 YYNGEE.

The sample holds a few counts of this clonotype. The chain combines TRBV3-1 with TRBJ2-7; TRBD1 might be the D (6 bases). V lost 0 bases, J lost 3 bases, and 12 bases lay in between. The CDR3 runs 15 residues. From germline, CDR1 is LGHDT and CDR2 YNNKEL (reference sequence). In DNA, the CDR3 is TGTGCCAGCAGCCAAGACGCAGGGGTCATCTACGAGCAGTACTTC. Protein: CASSQDAGVIYEQYF.

The chain recombines TRBV4-3 with TRBJ2-7; tentatively, D is TRBD1 (5 bases). Germline CDR1 reads LGHNA; CDR2 reads YSLEER. Trimming took 4 bases from V and 3 from J, leaving 16 bases between them. This CDR3 region has 15 residues. DNA of the CDR3: TGCGCCAGCAGCCCAGAGACAGCACAACTCTACGAGCAGTACTTC. Its protein is CASSPETAQLYEQYF.

A few counts support this clonotype. V gene TRBV7-2 combines with J gene TRBJ1-1; D gene ambiguous. This CDR3 is built from 13 residues. V lost 8 bases, J lost 2 bases, and 12 bases lay in between. Germline V gene lookup returns CDR1 SGHTA and CDR2 FQGNSA. For the CDR3, the DNA is TGTGCCAGCGAGACACATACTAACACTGAAGCTTTCTTT. It codes for CASETHTNTEAFF.

This clonotype was seen a few times. The gene calls are TRBV7-6 and TRBJ1-3; D may be TRBD1 (6 bases). The germline CDR1 and CDR2 sequences are SGHVS and FNYEAQ. V was clipped by 5 bases and J by 4 bases, with 18 bases between them. There are 16 residues in the CDR3. This CDR3 reads CASSIGSGGRGNTIYF. The CDR3 DNA is TGTGCCAGCAGCATTGGAAGCGGGGGGCGCGGAAACACCATATATTTT.

The chain couples TRBV9 to TRBJ2-2; 13 nucleotides match TRBD2. In germline, CDR1 is SGDLS, CDR2 YYNGEE. The CDR3 is 16 amino acids. Trimming took 0 bases from V and 13 from J; bases not matched to a gene: 9. This CDR3 is CASSVETSGGLRALFF. The CDR3 DNA follows: TGTGCCAGCAGCGTAGAGACTAGCGGGGGGTTACGGGCGCTGTTTTTT.

The chain links TRBV29-1 to TRBJ2-5; D call uncertain. Germline CDR1 and CDR2: SQVTM and ANQGSEA. The CDR3 runs 15 residues. The germline V and J ends were trimmed by 3 bases and 3 bases, with 17 bases remaining between them. This CDR3 reads CSVERSWTGEETQYF. The CDR3 coding sequence is TGCAGCGTTGAGCGGTCTTGGACGGGCGAAGAGACCCAGTACTTC.

J is TRBJ1-1 and V is TRBV13; TRBD1 is a possible D gene (6 bases). The ends were cut back, 7 bases at V and 1 base at J, with 22 bases in the middle. Germline V lookup: CDR1 PRHDT, CDR2 FYEKMQ (reference sequence). The CDR3 totals 17 residues. CDR3 nucleotides: TGTGCCAGCACCCCCGGGGGCCCGGGGTGGGGGAACACTGAAGCTTTCTTT. Its protein is CASTPGGPGWGNTEAFF.

This clonotype was counted between two and nine times. The rearrangement links TRBV6-5 to TRBJ2-5; TRBD1 is a possible D gene (7 bases). V was cut by 6 bases and J by 2 bases, with 13 bases left in between. Looked up from germline, CDR1 is MNHEY and CDR2 is SVGAGI. The CDR3 has 14 residues. The chain's CDR3 is CASRRDSAQETQYF. The CDR3 DNA reads as TGTGCCAGCAGGCGGGACAGCGCGCAAGAGACCCAGTACTTC.

The chain links TRBV29-1 to TRBJ2-1; a weak D match, TRBD2 (7 bases). Looked up from germline, CDR1 is SQVTM and CDR2 is ANQGSEA. The length of the CDR3 is 14 residues. The V gene lost 1 base and the J gene lost 7 bases, with 14 bases spanning the gap. The CDR3 DNA is TGCAGCGTTGAAGTTGGGGGGGCCCGAAATGAGCAGTTCTTC. This translates into CSVEVGGARNEQFF.

The chain uses TRBV21-1 and TRBJ1-2; no check of the table's D call, TRBD1, against the DNA was made. TRBV21-1 is an annotated pseudogene. This CDR3 region has 15 residues. The CDR3 DNA follows: TGTGCCAGCAGCAACCTACAGGGGGCTCTCCATGGCTACACCTTC. Translating gives CASSNLQGALHGYTF.

This clonotype was detected a few times. The rearrangement links TRBV12-3 or TRBV12-4 to TRBJ2-3; either TRBD1 or TRBD2 may supply D (5 bases each). The CDR3 spans 15 residues. V dropped 3 bases and J dropped 4 bases, with 14 bases sitting between them. The CDR3 is CASSFGAPRADTQYF. In DNA form, the CDR3 reads TGTGCCAGCAGTTTCGGGGCTCCCCGGGCAGATACGCAGTATTTT.

The chain is built from TRBV6-6 and TRBJ1-1, with D possibly TRBD1 on 6 matching bases. The CDR3 runs to 13 residues. Trimming removed 5 bases at V and 11 bases at J, with 18 bases between. Looked up from germline, CDR1 is MNHNY and CDR2 is SVGAGI (reference sequence). The CDR3 DNA sequence: TGTGCCAGCAGTCAGACAGGCGGACGGGGTGCTTTCTTT. It specifies CASSQTGGRGAFF.

This clonotype was seen ten or more times. The chain has TRBV6-2 or TRBV6-3 and TRBJ2-7; 9 bases agree with TRBD2. Germline lookup yields CDR1 MNHEY and CDR2 SVGEGT. This CDR3 is built from 12 residues. Trimming at V came to 10 bases and at J to 7 bases, leaving 8 bases not matched to a gene. This chain's CDR3 is CATDSGGIEQYF. CDR3 DNA sequence: TGTGCCACCGACAGCGGGGGGATAGAGCAGTACTTC.

The chain employs TRBV10-3 and TRBJ2-7; 7 bases line up with TRBD1. V was pared by 3 bases and J by 3 bases, with 17 bases of the junction left unmatched. The CDR3 is 18 amino acids. The germline gives CDR1 ENHRY, CDR2 SYGVKD. The CDR3 region has the DNA TGTGCCATCAGTGACGTGACAGGGACACCCTTTCGGGACTACGAGCAGTACTTC. This gives the protein CAISDVTGTPFRDYEQYF.

CDR3 DNA: TGTGCCAGCAGTCCGAACAGGGCCGGAAACATTCAGTACTTC. This codes for CASSPNRAGNIQYF. The gene calls are TRBV6-1 and TRBJ2-4; weak D call: TRBD1 (6 bases). CDR1 and CDR2 (germline): MNHNS, SASEGT. The CDR3 runs 14 residues. Trimming pared 5 bases from V and 6 bases from J, leaving 14 bases between.

The rearrangement links TRBV2 to TRBJ2-1, with TRBD2 matching 8 bases. J lost 5 bases, V lost 7 bases, and 10 bases had no gene match. Germline CDR1 is SNHLY and CDR2 is FYNNEI. This CDR3 spans 15 amino acids. As DNA, the CDR3 is TGTGCCAGCATGGGTAGCCGGGGGGGCGACAATGAGCAGTTCTTC. Translating it yields CASMGSRGGDNEQFF.

The chain carries TRBV12-3 or TRBV12-4 and TRBJ2-3; 7 nucleotides agree with TRBD2. The V gene end was trimmed by 5 bases and the J gene end by 7 bases; junction bases not matched to a gene: 9. The CDR3 contains 14 residues. This chain's CDR3 is CASSPYGGKNTQYF. The CDR3, as DNA: TGTGCCAGCAGTCCCTACGGGGGGAAGAATACGCAGTATTTT.

This clonotype was counted a few times. J is TRBJ2-1 and V is TRBV6-4; 7 bases match TRBD1. After removal of 8 bases from V and 2 bases from J, the junction contained 6 bases not matched to a gene. CDR3 length: 14 amino acids. CDR1 and CDR2 from the germline V gene are MRHNA and SNTAGT. The CDR3 loop is CASAPGTAYNEQFF. In DNA, the CDR3 is TGTGCCAGCGCCCCTGGGACAGCCTACAATGAGCAGTTCTTC.

The rearrangement uses TRBV13 and TRBJ2-7, with D maybe TRBD2 (5 bases). CDR1 is PRHDT and CDR2 is FYEKMQ in the germline V gene (reference sequence). The V and J ends lost 5 bases and 4 bases respectively, with 27 bases between them. The CDR3 totals 18 residues. The CDR3 DNA reads as TGTGCCAGCAGCCCCTCCTGGATGAGGGCCTCGGATGCGTACGAGCAGTACTTC. Its translation: CASSPSWMRASDAYEQYF.